This TCR beta chain comes out of a study of control samples from healthy donors and cancer patients. This CDR3 contains 15 residues. V lost 6 bases and J 3 bases, leaving 15 bases between the germline ends. CDR1 and CDR2 from the germline V gene are MNHEY and SMNVEV (reference sequence). The repertoire was sequenced with immunoSEQ multiplex PCR; TCRdb's copy has only in-frame clones and lacks some. The repertoire includes about 43,000 clones, roughly 94% of them detected once, and more than 20% sits in the top ten. The chain links TRBV27 to TRBJ2-1; perhaps TRBD1 as D (6 bases). The clonotype comes from a man in his 60s in good health. The specimen sequenced was blood. The CDR3 DNA reads as TGTGCCAGCAGCCTAGGTACAGGGAACTACAATGAGCAGTTCTTC. It specifies CASSLGTGNYNEQFF.